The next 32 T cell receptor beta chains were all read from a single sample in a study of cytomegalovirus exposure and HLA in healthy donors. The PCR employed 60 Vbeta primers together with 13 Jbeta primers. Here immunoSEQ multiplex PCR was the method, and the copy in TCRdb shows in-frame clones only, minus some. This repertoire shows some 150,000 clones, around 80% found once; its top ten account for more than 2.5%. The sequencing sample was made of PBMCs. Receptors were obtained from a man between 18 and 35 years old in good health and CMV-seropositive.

For the CDR3, the DNA is TGTGCCAGCAGTGACAGGGCGGGAGTAGGGGAGACCCAGTACTTC. Translation gives CASSDRAGVGETQYF. The chain has TRBV2 and TRBJ2-5, with 7 bases aligning to TRBD2. The J segment lost 5 bases and the V segment lost 3 bases, leaving 9 bases of the junction unmatched. From germline, CDR1 is SNHLY and CDR2 FYNNEI. There are 15 residues in the CDR3.

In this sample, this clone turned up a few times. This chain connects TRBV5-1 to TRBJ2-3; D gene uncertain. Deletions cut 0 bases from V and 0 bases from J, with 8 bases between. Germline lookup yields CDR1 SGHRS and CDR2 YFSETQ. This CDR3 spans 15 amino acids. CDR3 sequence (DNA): TGCGCCAGCAGCTTGGGGCGGATTAGCACAGATACGCAGTATTTT. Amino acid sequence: CASSLGRISTDTQYF.

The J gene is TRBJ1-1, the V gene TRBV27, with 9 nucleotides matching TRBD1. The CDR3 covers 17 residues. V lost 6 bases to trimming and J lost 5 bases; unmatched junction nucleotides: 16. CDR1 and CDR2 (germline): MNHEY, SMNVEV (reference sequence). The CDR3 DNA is TGTGCCAGCAGGCATAACCCCGGGGGACAGGGTGGTACTGAAGCTTTCTTT. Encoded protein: CASRHNPGGQGGTEAFF.

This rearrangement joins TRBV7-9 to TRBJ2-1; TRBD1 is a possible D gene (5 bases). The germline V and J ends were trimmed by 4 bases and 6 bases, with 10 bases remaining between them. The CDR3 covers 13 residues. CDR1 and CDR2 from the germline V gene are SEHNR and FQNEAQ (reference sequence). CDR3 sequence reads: CASSSGWVNEQFF. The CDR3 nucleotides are TGTGCCAGCAGCTCAGGGTGGGTCAATGAGCAGTTCTTC.

CDR3 amino acids: CASRWTGNTGELFF. CDR3 coding DNA: TGCGCCAGCAGATGGACAGGGAACACCGGGGAGCTGTTTTTT. V is TRBV5-1 and J is TRBJ2-2; 7 bases match TRBD1. The CDR3 totals 14 residues. From germline, CDR1 is SGHRS and CDR2 YFSETQ. Unmatched junction bases numbered 2, after V lost 5 bases and J lost 1 base.

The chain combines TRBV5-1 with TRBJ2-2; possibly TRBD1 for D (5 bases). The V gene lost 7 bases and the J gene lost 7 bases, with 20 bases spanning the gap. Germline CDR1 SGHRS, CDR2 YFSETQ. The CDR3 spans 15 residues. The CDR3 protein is CASSDQAGINGELFF. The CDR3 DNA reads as TGCGCCAGCTCAGATCAGGCAGGGATAAACGGGGAGCTGTTTTTT.

CDR3 DNA: TGTGCCAGCAGTGAACCCCGGGGCGGGAGGCCTGAAGCTTTCTTT. This sequence encodes CASSEPRGGRPEAFF. The genes are TRBV6-1 and TRBJ1-1; D perhaps matches TRBD1 (5 bases). With 2 bases removed from V and 6 bases from J, the gap between germline ends came to 16 bases. CDR3 length: 15 amino acids. Germline values: CDR1 MNHNS, CDR2 SASEGT.

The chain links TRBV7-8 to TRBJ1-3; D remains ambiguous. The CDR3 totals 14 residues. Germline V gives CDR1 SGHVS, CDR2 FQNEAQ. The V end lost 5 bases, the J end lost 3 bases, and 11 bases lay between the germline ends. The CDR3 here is CASSLRTHGNTIYF. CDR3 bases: TGTGCCAGCAGCCTGCGGACTCATGGAAACACCATATATTTT.

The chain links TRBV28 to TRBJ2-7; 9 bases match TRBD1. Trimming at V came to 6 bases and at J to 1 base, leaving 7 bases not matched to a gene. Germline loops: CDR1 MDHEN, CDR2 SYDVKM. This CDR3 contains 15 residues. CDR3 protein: CASSTLGTGSYEQYF. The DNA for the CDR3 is TGTGCCAGCAGCACCTTAGGGACAGGGTCCTACGAGCAGTACTTC. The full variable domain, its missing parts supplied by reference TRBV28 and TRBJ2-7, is DVKVTQSSRYLVKRTGEKVFLECVQDMDHENMFWYRQDPGLGLRLIYFSYDVKMKEKGDIPEGYSVSREKKERFSLILESASTNQTSMYLCASSTLGTGSYEQYFGPGTRLTVT.

Written as DNA, the CDR3 is TGCGCCAGCAGTGCTGGACAGGACTATGGCTACACCTTC. Translating it yields CASSAGQDYGYTF. This chain joins TRBV10-1 and TRBJ1-2; 7 positions match TRBD1. Germline-derived CDR1 and CDR2 are WNHNN and SYGVQD (reference sequence). The CDR3 runs 13 residues. V lost 4 bases to trimming and J lost 3 bases; unmatched junction nucleotides: 2.

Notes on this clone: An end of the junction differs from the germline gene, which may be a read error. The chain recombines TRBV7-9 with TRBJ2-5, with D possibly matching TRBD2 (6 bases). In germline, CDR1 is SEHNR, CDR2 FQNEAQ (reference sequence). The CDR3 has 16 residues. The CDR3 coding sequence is TGTTCCAGCAGCTTAGGGGCGGGGCATGAACAAGAGACCCAGTACTTC. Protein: CSSSLGAGHEQETQYF.

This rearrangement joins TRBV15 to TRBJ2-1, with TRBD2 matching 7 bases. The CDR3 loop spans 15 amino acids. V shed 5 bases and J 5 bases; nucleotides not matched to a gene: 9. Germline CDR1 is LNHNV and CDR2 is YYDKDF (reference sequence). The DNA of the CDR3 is TGTGCCACCAGCGGTGTTTCTGCGGGAGACAATGAGCAGTTCTTC. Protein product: CATSGVSAGDNEQFF.

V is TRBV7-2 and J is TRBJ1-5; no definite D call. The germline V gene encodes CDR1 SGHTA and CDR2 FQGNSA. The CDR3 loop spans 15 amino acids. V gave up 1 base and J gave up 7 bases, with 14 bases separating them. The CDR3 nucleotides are TGTGCCAGCAGCTTAGGGGCTCCAGGAGGCCAGCCCCAGCATTTT. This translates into CASSLGAPGGQPQHF.

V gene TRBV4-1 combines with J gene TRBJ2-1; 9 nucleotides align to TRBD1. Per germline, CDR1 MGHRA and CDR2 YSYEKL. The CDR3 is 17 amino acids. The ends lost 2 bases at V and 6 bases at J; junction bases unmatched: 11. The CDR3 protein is CASSQTFGTGILNEQFF. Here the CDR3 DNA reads TGCGCCAGCAGCCAAACTTTCGGGACAGGGATACTCAATGAGCAGTTCTTC.

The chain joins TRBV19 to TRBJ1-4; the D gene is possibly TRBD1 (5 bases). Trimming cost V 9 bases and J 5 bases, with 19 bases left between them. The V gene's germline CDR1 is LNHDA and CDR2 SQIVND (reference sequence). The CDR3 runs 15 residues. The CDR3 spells CASHGPGTSNEKLFF. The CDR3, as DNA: TGTGCCAGCCATGGCCCTGGGACTTCGAATGAAAAACTGTTTTTT.

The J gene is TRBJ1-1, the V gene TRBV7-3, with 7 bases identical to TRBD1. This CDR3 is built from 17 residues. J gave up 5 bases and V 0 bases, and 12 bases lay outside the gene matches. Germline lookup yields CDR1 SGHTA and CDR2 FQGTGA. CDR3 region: CASSLTYMKGAGTEAFF. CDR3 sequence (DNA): TGTGCCAGCAGCTTAACGTATATGAAGGGGGCCGGGACTGAAGCTTTCTTT.

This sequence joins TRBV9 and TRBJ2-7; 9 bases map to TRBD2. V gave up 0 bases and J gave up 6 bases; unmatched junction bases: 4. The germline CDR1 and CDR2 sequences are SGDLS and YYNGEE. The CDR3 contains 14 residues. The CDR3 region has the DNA TGTGCCAGCAGCGTAGGCGGGAGGGCCGGCGAGCAGTACTTC. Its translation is CASSVGGRAGEQYF.

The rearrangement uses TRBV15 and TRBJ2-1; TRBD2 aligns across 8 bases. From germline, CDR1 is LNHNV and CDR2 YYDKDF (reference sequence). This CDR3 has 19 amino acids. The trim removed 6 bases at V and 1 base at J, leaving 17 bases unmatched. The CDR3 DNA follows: TGTGCCACCAGGGGGATCCAAGGCGGGACTAGTAGTTCCTACAATGAGCAGTTCTTC. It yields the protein CATRGIQGGTSSSYNEQFF.

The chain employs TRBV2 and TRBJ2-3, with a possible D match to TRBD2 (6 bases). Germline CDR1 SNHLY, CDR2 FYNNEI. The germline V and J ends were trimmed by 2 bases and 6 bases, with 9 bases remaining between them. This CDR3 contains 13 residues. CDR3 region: CASSERETDTQYF. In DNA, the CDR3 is TGTGCCAGCAGTGAACGGGAGACGGATACGCAGTATTTT.

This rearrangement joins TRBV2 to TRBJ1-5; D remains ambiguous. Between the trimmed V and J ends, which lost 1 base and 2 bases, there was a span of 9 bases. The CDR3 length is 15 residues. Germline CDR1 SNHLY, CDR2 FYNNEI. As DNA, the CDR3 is TGTGCCAGCAGTGAAGGCCCCGGGGGCAATCAGCCCCAGCATTTT. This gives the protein CASSEGPGGNQPQHF.

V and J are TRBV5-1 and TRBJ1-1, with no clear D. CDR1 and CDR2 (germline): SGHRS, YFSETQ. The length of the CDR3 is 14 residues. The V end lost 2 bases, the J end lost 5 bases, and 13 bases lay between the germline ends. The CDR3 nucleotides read TGCGCCAGCAGCTTTCTCCTTCCGGGTACTGAAGCTTTCTTT. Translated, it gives CASSFLLPGTEAFF.

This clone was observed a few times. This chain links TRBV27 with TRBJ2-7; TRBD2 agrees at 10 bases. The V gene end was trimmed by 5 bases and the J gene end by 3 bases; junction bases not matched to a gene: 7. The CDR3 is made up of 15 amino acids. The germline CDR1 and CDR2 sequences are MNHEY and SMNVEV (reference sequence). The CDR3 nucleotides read TGTGCCAGCAGTCAACTAGCGGGACTGAACTACGAGCAGTACTTC. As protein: CASSQLAGLNYEQYF.

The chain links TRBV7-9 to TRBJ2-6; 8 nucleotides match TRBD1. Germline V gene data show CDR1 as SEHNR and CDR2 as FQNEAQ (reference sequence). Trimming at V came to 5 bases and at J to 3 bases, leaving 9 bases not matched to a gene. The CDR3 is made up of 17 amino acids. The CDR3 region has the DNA TGTGCCAGCAGCCCGACAGGGGCCTATGGTGGGGCCAACGTCCTGACTTTC. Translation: CASSPTGAYGGANVLTF.

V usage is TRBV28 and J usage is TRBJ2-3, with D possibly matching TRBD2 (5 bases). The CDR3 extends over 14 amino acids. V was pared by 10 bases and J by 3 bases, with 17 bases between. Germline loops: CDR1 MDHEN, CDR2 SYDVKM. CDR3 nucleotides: TGTGCCACACGACTTGCGGGCGAGACAGATACGCAGTATTTT. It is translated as CATRLAGETDTQYF.

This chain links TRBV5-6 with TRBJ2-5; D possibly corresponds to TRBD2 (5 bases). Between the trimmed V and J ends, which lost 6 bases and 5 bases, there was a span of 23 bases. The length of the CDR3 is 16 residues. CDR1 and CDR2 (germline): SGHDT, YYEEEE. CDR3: CASTLMAGEWSETQYF. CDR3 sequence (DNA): TGTGCCAGCACCCTGATGGCGGGCGAGTGGTCGGAGACCCAGTACTTC.

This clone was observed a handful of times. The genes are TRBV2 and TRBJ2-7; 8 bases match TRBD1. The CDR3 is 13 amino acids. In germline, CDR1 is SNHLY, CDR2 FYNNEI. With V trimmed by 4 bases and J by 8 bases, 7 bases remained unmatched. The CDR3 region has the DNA TGTGCCAGCAGTGGAGAGGGACAGGTGCAGCAGTACTTC. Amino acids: CASSGEGQVQQYF. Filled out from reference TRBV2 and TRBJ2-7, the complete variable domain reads EPEVTQTPSHQVTQMGQEVILRCVPISNHLYFYWYRQILGQKVEFLVSFYNNEISEKSEIFDDQFSVERPDGSNFTLKIRSTKLEDSAMYFCASSGEGQVQQYFGPGTRLTVT.

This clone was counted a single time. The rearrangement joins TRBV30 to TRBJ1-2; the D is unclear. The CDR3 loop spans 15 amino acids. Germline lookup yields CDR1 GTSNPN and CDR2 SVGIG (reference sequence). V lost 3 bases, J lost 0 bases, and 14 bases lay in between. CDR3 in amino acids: CAWSQSGFPNYGYTF. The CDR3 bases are TGTGCCTGGAGCCAATCAGGTTTCCCTAACTATGGCTACACCTTC.

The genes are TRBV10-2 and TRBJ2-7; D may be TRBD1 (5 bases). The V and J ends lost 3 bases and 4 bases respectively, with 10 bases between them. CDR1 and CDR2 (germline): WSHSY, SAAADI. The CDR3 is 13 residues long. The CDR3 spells CASSEPQGYEQYF. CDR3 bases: TGCGCCAGCAGTGAACCCCAGGGATACGAGCAGTACTTC.

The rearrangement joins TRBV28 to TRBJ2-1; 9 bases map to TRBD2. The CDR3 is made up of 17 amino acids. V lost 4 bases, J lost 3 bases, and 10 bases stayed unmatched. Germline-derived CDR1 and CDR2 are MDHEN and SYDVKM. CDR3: CASSSPRAGGIYNEQFF. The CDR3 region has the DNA TGTGCCAGCAGTTCCCCTCGGGCGGGAGGGATCTACAATGAGCAGTTCTTC.

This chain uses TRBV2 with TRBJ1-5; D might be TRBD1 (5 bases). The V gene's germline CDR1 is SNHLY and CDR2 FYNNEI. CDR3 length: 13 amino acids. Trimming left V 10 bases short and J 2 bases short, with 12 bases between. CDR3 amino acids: CATTWGGNQPQHF. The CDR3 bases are TGTGCCACCACTTGGGGCGGCAATCAGCCCCAGCATTTT.

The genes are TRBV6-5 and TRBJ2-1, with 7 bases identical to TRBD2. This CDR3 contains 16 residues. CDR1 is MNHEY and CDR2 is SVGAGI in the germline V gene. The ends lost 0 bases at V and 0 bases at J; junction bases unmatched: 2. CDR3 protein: CASSYSLAASYNEQFF. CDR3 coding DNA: TGTGCCAGCAGTTACTCCCTAGCGGCCTCCTACAATGAGCAGTTCTTC.

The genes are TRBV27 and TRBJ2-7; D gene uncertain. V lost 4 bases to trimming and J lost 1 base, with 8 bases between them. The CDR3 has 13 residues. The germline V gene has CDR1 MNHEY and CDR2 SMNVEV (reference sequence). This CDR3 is CASSWASSYEQYF. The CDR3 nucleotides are TGTGCCAGCAGTTGGGCTTCATCCTACGAGCAGTACTTC.